This T cell receptor (beta chain) was recovered during a study of shared clonotypes between healthy human individuals. The germline V gene has CDR1 MNHEY and CDR2 SVGAGI. Trimming left V 6 bases short and J 8 bases short, with 10 bases between. The CDR3 sequence is 11 residues long. As regards this clone: As yet, its antigen is unknown.

Execution of the assay was at deep level. The protocol was immunoSEQ multiplex PCR, while the TCRdb copy is restricted to in-frame clones and leaves out a portion. The sample contains some 500,000 clones, about 96% of which appear only once. Study-level results: Researchers found naive subsets generally carried larger estimated richness than memory subsets.

The source of this sequence is a woman aged 25 to 39 in good health. The genes are TRBV6-5 and TRBJ1-2; no clear D. The sample comprised naive CD4+ T cells sorted from blood. Subset indicated: CD45RA+ positively selected. CDR3 nucleotide sequence: TGTGCCAGCAGCGCAGCATGGGGCTACACCTTC. This encodes CASSAAWGYTF.